Following are 28 T cell receptor beta chains from one sample sequenced in a study of Ad26.COV2.S vaccination and SARS-CoV-2 variants. The assay was immunoSEQ multiplex PCR, and TCRdb's table has in-frame clones only and misses some. This table has about 390,000 clones, 88% appearing once. Treatment meaning: approximately 18 received Ad26.COV2.S at low or high dose, single or two shots; five or six received placebo; per-sample allocation not given. Day 63 after the first injection of vaccine or placebo was the sampling time. Sequencing was performed on peripheral blood, taken in a trial of Ad26.COV2.S vaccine versus placebo. The receptors here all came from a person between 18 and 60 years old who received the Ad26.COV2.S COVID-19 vaccine or a placebo.

The V gene is TRBV11-2, the J gene TRBJ2-2, with D tentatively TRBD2 (6 bases). The V gene's germline CDR1 is SGHAT and CDR2 FQNNGV. The germline V and J ends were trimmed by 2 bases and 4 bases, with 8 bases remaining between them. This CDR3 comprises 14 residues. CDR3 DNA sequence: TGTGCCAGCAGCTTATTAGCGGCCACCGGGGAGCTGTTTTTT. Its translation: CASSLLAATGELFF.

The table lists this clone with a count of one. The rearrangement joins TRBV6-2 or TRBV6-3 to TRBJ1-5, with D possibly matching TRBD1 (5 bases). CDR3 size: 13 residues. V was shortened by 6 bases and J by 3 bases, with 9 bases between the two germline ends. Germline V lookup: CDR1 MNHEY, CDR2 SVGEGT. CDR3 sequence (DNA): TGTGCCAGCAGCACAGGTAACAATCAGCCCCAGCATTTT. As protein: CASSTGNNQPQHF.

V and J are TRBV5-5 and TRBJ2-5; perhaps D is TRBD1 or TRBD2 (5 bases each). V shed 4 bases and J shed 4 bases, with 23 bases lying between them. Germline CDR1 and CDR2: SGHKS and YYEKEE (reference sequence). The CDR3 totals 17 residues. For the CDR3, the DNA is TGTGCCAGCAGCCCCAAACACCTCTCCGGGACCTTAGAGACCCAGTACTTC. Its protein is CASSPKHLSGTLETQYF.

The chain recombines TRBV5-1 with TRBJ1-4; 7 bases line up with TRBD1. Germline assignment: CDR1 SGHRS and CDR2 YFSETQ. The CDR3 contains 18 residues. J lost 3 bases, V lost 4 bases, and 15 bases had no gene match. The CDR3 is CASSRGQAGVGPNEKLFF. In nucleotides, the CDR3 is TGCGCCAGCAGCCGCGGACAGGCCGGAGTGGGCCCTAATGAAAAACTGTTTTTT. The full variable domain, rest sourced from reference TRBV5-1 and TRBJ1-4, is KAGVTQTPRYLIKTRGQQVTLSCSPISGHRSVSWYQQTPGQGLQFLFEYFSETQRNKGNFPGRFSGRQFSNSRSEMNVSTLELGDSALYLCASSRGQAGVGPNEKLFFGSGTQLSVL.

The chain uses TRBV12-5 and TRBJ2-1; 9 bases line up with TRBD2. The V gene end was trimmed by 4 bases and the J gene end by 1 base; junction bases not matched to a gene: 8. The CDR3 length is 17 residues. Germline lookup yields CDR1 LGHNT and CDR2 FRNRAP. CDR3 in amino acids: CASGSRASGESYNEQFF. CDR3 nucleotide sequence: TGTGCTAGTGGTTCCCGGGCTAGCGGGGAATCCTACAATGAGCAGTTCTTC. Variable domain in full (rest from reference TRBV12-5 and TRBJ2-1): DARVTQTPRHKVTEMGQEVTMRCQPILGHNTVFWYRQTMMQGLELLAYFRNRAPLDDSGMPKDRFSAEMPDATLATLKIQPSEPRDSAVYFCASGSRASGESYNEQFFGPGTRLTVL.

This rearrangement joins TRBV20-1 to TRBJ1-3, with D hard to call. The CDR3 is 11 amino acids. Trimming stripped 6 bases from V and 4 bases from J, with 7 bases between. CDR1 DFQATT and CDR2 SNEGSKA come from the germline V gene (reference sequence). For the CDR3, the DNA is TGCAGTGCGAAACAGGGAAACACCATATATTTT. Translating gives CSAKQGNTIYF.

V gene TRBV5-1 combines with J gene TRBJ1-2, with D perhaps matching TRBD1 (5 bases). Trimming left V 4 bases short and J 1 base short, with 11 bases between. This CDR3 spans 14 amino acids. Germline loops: CDR1 SGHRS, CDR2 YFSETQ. The CDR3 region is CASSTMQGNYGYTF. The CDR3 DNA reads TGCGCCAGCAGCACAATGCAGGGTAACTATGGCTACACCTTC.

This chain links TRBV3-1 (or the pseudogene TRBV3-2) with TRBJ1-2; D is unclear. Trimming shortened V by 1 base and J by 9 bases, and 12 bases separated the two germline ends. The CDR3 is made up of 13 amino acids. Per the germline V gene, CDR1 is LGHDT and CDR2 is YNNKEL (reference sequence). The CDR3 spells CASSQGTGLRYTF. The CDR3 DNA reads TGTGCCAGCAGCCAAGGGACGGGGTTACGCTACACCTTC.

The chain couples TRBV7-2 to TRBJ1-2, with D tentatively TRBD1 (6 bases). Trimming pared 4 bases from V and 2 bases from J, leaving 14 bases between. There are 15 residues in the CDR3. Looked up from germline, CDR1 is SGHTA and CDR2 is FQGNSA. CDR3 DNA: TGTGCCAGCAGCTCGAGGTGGGGGGCCAACTATGGCTACACCTTC. Its protein is CASSSRWGANYGYTF.

The chain links TRBV7-2 to TRBJ2-5; D might be TRBD1 (6 bases). The CDR3 is 14 amino acids. V was cut by 8 bases and J by 3 bases, with 16 bases left in between. The germline CDR1 and CDR2 sequences are SGHTA and FQGNSA. The chain's CDR3 is CASSPDRSEETQYF. In nucleotides, the CDR3 is TGTGCCAGCTCCCCGGACAGATCAGAAGAGACCCAGTACTTC.

V and J are TRBV30 and TRBJ2-7; D ambiguous. From germline, CDR1 is GTSNPN and CDR2 SVGIG (reference sequence). The V end was cut by 2 bases, the J end by 0 bases, with 11 bases between. CDR3 size: 14 residues. Here the CDR3 DNA reads TGTGCCTGGAGTTTAGAGGTCCGCTCCTACGAGCAGTACTTC. The encoded protein is CAWSLEVRSYEQYF.

The rearrangement joins TRBV2 to TRBJ2-7; 9 positions match TRBD2. The CDR3 has 13 amino acids. Germline CDR1 and CDR2: SNHLY and FYNNEI. The V and J ends lost 9 bases and 4 bases, in that order; junction bases with no gene match: 7. The CDR3 nucleotides read TGTGCCAGGGGGGACGCGGGAGGGTACGAGCAGTACTTC. Protein: CARGDAGGYEQYF.

There are many counts of this clone. The chain carries TRBV19 and TRBJ1-6, with TRBD1 matching 9 bases. Per the germline V gene, CDR1 is LNHDA and CDR2 is SQIVND (reference sequence). Losses at the gene ends were 4 bases for V and 7 bases for J; bases not matched to a gene: 8. This CDR3 region has 16 residues. The CDR3 sequence is CASSSGQGNRNSPLHF. The CDR3 DNA sequence: TGTGCCAGTAGTAGCGGACAGGGGAATAGGAATTCACCCCTCCACTTT.

J is TRBJ2-2 and V is TRBV6-5; 8 nucleotides match TRBD1. The CDR3 is made up of 16 amino acids. V shed 4 bases and J 3 bases; nucleotides not matched to a gene: 7. The germline gives CDR1 MNHEY, CDR2 SVGAGI. CDR3 region: CASSSAGGRDTGELFF. The DNA of the CDR3 is TGTGCCAGCAGTTCCGCAGGGGGCCGAGACACCGGGGAGCTGTTTTTT.

This clone was counted once. The chain combines TRBV6-6 with TRBJ1-1; D perhaps matches TRBD1 (6 bases). The CDR3 runs 12 residues. Germline V gene data show CDR1 as MNHNY and CDR2 as SVGAGI (reference sequence). V dropped 6 bases and J dropped 3 bases, with 8 bases sitting between them. The CDR3 protein is CASSRGDTEAFF. CDR3 DNA: TGTGCCAGCAGCAGGGGTGACACTGAAGCTTTCTTT.

The V and J genes are TRBV15 and TRBJ1-5; 7 nucleotides align to TRBD1. V lost 2 bases to trimming and J lost 3 bases; unmatched junction nucleotides: 4. The CDR3 runs to 15 residues. Germline-derived CDR1 and CDR2 are LNHNV and YYDKDF (reference sequence). In DNA, the CDR3 is TGTGCCACCAGCAGACCCACAGGGGACAATCAGCCCCAGCATTTT. Protein: CATSRPTGDNQPQHF.

With respect to this clone: Other DNA sequences in this sample translate to the same CDR3. This chain uses TRBV6-5 with TRBJ1-1; the match to TRBD1 covers 7 bases. Unmatched junction bases numbered 3, after V lost 6 bases and J lost 8 bases. The length of the CDR3 is 11 residues. Per germline, CDR1 MNHEY and CDR2 SVGAGI. The CDR3 reads CASSRQGEAFF. The DNA for the CDR3 is TGTGCCAGCAGCCGACAGGGAGAAGCTTTCTTT.

This clone occurred once. The chain combines TRBV19 with TRBJ2-5, with D unresolved. The V end lost 3 bases, the J end lost 5 bases, and 10 bases lay between the germline ends. The CDR3 runs 13 residues. Germline CDR1 reads LNHDA; CDR2 reads SQIVND (reference sequence). This chain's CDR3 is CASSMMGWETQYF. Here the CDR3 DNA reads TGTGCCAGTAGTATGATGGGTTGGGAGACCCAGTACTTC.

The rearrangement uses TRBV7-9 and TRBJ1-3; D remains unclear. The CDR3 is 18 amino acids. V shed 5 bases and J shed 0 bases, with 20 bases lying between them. Looked up from germline, CDR1 is SEHNR and CDR2 is FQNEAQ (reference sequence). CDR3 residues: CASSPTWAVVISGNTIYF. The CDR3 region has the DNA TGTGCCAGCAGCCCAACCTGGGCAGTAGTGATCTCTGGAAACACCATATATTTT.

Comments on this clone: This sample includes further DNA sequences coding for the same CDR3. The rearrangement links TRBV11-2 to TRBJ2-5; D is unresolved. The CDR3 is made up of 13 amino acids. Germline CDR1 is SGHAT and CDR2 is FQNNGV. V lost 1 base and J 2 bases, leaving 5 bases between the germline ends. The CDR3 DNA follows: TGTGCCAGCAGCTTAGGCTTACAAGAGACCCAGTACTTC. Encoded protein: CASSLGLQETQYF.

This sequence joins TRBV11-2 and TRBJ1-3; D is undetermined. The CDR3 is 15 amino acids. Trimming removed 1 base from V and 0 bases from J, with 7 bases in between. From germline, CDR1 is SGHAT and CDR2 FQNNGV. The CDR3 nucleotides read TGTGCCAGCAGCTTAGTGAGAATCTCTGGAAACACCATATATTTT. This codes for CASSLVRISGNTIYF.

The chain links TRBV19 to TRBJ1-2; D is ambiguous. Trimming pared 0 bases from V and 6 bases from J, leaving 23 bases between. The length of the CDR3 is 18 residues. CDR1 and CDR2 from the germline V gene are LNHDA and SQIVND (reference sequence). The CDR3 DNA reads as TGTGCCAGTAGTATAGATTCTTTTTGGGAGGTCCCGGAGGATGGCTACACCTTC. This sequence encodes CASSIDSFWEVPEDGYTF.

Here the CDR3 DNA reads TGTGCCAGCAGCTTGAGGCGGCGGGGGGGAGCCTACAATGAGCAGTTCTTC. This codes for CASSLRRRGGAYNEQFF. The chain recombines TRBV5-5 with TRBJ2-1, with 9 bases matching TRBD2. The CDR3 covers 17 residues. Germline loops: CDR1 SGHKS, CDR2 YYEKEE (reference sequence). Unmatched junction bases numbered 7, after V lost 1 base and J lost 2 bases.

The CDR3 DNA sequence: TGTGCCACCAGCAGCCCGAATGGGGGCCAATACAATGAGCAGTTCTTC. The encoded protein is CATSSPNGGQYNEQFF. The chain uses TRBV15 and TRBJ2-1, with D tentatively TRBD1 (6 bases). V was pared by 3 bases and J by 4 bases, with 16 bases between. The germline V gene encodes CDR1 LNHNV and CDR2 YYDKDF (reference sequence). The length of the CDR3 is 16 residues.

The gene calls are TRBV5-6 and TRBJ1-5, with D tentatively TRBD1 (5 bases). This CDR3 comprises 14 residues. Germline CDR1 and CDR2: SGHDT and YYEEEE. V was shortened by 4 bases and J by 3 bases, with 11 bases between the two germline ends. The CDR3 loop reads CASSPLGANQPQHF. DNA for the CDR3: TGTGCCAGCAGCCCCCTCGGGGCCAATCAGCCCCAGCATTTT.

The V call is TRBV7-8, the J call TRBJ2-1, with 9 positions matching TRBD2. CDR3 size: 16 residues. Germline V gives CDR1 SGHVS, CDR2 FQNEAQ. J lost 8 bases, V lost 5 bases, and 13 bases had no gene match. CDR3 nucleotides: TGTGCCAGCAGCCCCAGACTGGCGGGGGGGATCTATGAGCAGTTCTTC. Its translation is CASSPRLAGGIYEQFF.

Notes on this clone: This specimen includes other DNA sequences encoding the same CDR3. This rearrangement joins TRBV5-4 to TRBJ2-3; D is perhaps TRBD1 or TRBD2 (6 bases each). V was pared by 4 bases and J by 0 bases, with 12 bases between. The CDR3 covers 15 residues. Per germline, CDR1 SGHNT and CDR2 YYREEE (reference sequence). The CDR3 DNA reads as TGTGCCAGCAGCCTGGGGGGCGGGAGCACAGATACGCAGTATTTT. This codes for CASSLGGGSTDTQYF.

The V call is TRBV3-1 (or the pseudogene TRBV3-2), the J call TRBJ2-5, with 7 bases that match TRBD2. Trimming at V came to 1 base and at J to 2 bases, leaving 10 bases not matched to a gene. In germline, CDR1 is LGHDT, CDR2 YNNKEL (reference sequence). The CDR3 consists of 17 residues. The DNA for the CDR3 is TGTGCCAGCAGCCAAGGCGTAGGAGGGCGGGGGCAAGAGACCCAGTACTTC. Its translation: CASSQGVGGRGQETQYF.